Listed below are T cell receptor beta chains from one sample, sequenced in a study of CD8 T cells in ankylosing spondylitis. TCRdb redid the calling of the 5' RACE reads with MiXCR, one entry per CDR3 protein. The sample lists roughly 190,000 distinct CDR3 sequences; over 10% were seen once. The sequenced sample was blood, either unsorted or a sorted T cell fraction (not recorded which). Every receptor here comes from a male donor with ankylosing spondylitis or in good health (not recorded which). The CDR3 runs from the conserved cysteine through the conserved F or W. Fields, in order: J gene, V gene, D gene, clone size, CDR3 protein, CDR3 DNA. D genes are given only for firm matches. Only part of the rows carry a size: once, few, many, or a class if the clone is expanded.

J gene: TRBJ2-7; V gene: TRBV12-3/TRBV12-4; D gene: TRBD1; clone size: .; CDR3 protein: CASSTGTGGYEQYF; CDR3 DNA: TGTGCCAGCAGTACCGGGACAGGGGGGTACGAGCAGTACTTC
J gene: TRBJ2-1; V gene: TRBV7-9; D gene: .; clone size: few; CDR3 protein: CASSFLGPGVPYNEQFF; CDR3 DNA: TGTGCCAGCAGCTTCCTTGGACCGGGGGTACCCTACAATGAGCAGTTCTTC
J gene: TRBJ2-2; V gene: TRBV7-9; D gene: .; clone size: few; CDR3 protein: CASSLVAGYTGELFF; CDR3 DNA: TGTGCCAGCAGCTTAGTGGCGGGTTACACCGGGGAGCTGTTTTTT
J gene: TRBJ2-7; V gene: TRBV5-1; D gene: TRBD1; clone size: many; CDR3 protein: CASSPGTGIHEQYF; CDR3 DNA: TGCGCCAGCAGCCCCGGGACAGGGATTCACGAGCAGTACTTC
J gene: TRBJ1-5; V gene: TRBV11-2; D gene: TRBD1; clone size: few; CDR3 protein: CASSPTGDSNQPQHF; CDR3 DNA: TGTGCCAGCAGCCCGACAGGGGATAGCAATCAGCCCCAGCATTTT
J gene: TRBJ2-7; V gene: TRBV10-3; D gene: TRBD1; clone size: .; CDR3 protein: CAISDGAGGPSYEQYF; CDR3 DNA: TGTGCCATCAGTGATGGGGCAGGGGGTCCCTCCTACGAGCAGTACTTC
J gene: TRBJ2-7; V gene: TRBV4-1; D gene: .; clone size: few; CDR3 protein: CASSQEGRGYEQYF; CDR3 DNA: TGCGCCAGCAGCCAAGAAGGCAGGGGCTACGAGCAGTACTTC
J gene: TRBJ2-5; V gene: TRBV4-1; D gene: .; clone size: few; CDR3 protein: CASSPPERLGETQYF; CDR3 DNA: TGCGCCAGCAGCCCGCCGGAGCGGTTGGGAGAGACCCAGTACTTC
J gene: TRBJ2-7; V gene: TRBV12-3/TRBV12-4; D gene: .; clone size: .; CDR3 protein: CASRQGAVYEQYF; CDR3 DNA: TGTGCCAGCAGGCAAGGGGCGGTCTACGAGCAGTACTTC
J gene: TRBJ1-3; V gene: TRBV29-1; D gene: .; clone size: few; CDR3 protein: CSVGPQGPGNTIYF; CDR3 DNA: TGCAGCGTTGGCCCCCAGGGTCCTGGAAACACCATATATTTT
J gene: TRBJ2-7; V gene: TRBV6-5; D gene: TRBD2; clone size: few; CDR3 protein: CASSSSGGASSYEQYF; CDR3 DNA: TGTGCCAGCAGTTCTAGCGGGGGGGCTAGCTCCTACGAGCAGTACTTC